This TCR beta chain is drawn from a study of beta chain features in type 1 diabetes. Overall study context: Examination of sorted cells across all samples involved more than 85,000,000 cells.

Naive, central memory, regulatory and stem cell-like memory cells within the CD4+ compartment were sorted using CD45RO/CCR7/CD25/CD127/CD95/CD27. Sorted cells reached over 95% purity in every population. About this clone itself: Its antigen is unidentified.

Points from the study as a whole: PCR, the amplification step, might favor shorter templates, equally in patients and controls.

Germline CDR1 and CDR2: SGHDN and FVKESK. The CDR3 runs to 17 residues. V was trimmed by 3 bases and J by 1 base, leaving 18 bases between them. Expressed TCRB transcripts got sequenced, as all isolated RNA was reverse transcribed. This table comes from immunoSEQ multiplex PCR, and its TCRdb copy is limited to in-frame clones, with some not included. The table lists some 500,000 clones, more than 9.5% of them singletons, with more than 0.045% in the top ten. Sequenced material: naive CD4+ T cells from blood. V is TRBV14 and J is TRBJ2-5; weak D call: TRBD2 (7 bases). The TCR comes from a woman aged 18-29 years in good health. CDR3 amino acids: CASSHPEGGASQETQYF. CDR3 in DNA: TGTGCCAGCAGCCACCCGGAGGGGGGGGCCTCCCAAGAGACCCAGTACTTC.